This passage covers 30 T cell receptor beta chains from one sample sequenced in a study of low-dose radiotherapy and immunotherapy resistance in tumors. With TRAV- and TRBV-specific primers, first-strand cDNA was made, covering the alpha and beta chains. TCRs were put through 15 to 25 PCR cycles of amplification with Phusion. A constant-region primer and the V-primer adapter served as the primer pair. TCRdb redid the calling of the reads with MiXCR, one entry per CDR3 protein. This table holds about 84,000 distinct CDR3 sequences, over 15% found once. Specified time point: after trial treatment. Regarding treatment: LDRT plus nivolumab, ipilimumab, low-dose cyclophosphamide and aspirin (RACIN trial). Sample: PBMCs, taken after low-dose radiotherapy plus immunotherapy. The receptors here all came from a male donor with prostate cancer.

This clonotype showed up many times. This chain uses TRBV18 with TRBJ2-7, with unresolved D. The length of the CDR3 is 15 residues. Trimming cost V 4 bases and J 0 bases, with 13 bases left between them. Germline V CDR1 and CDR2: KGHSH, LQKENI. Written as DNA, the CDR3 is TGTGCCAGCTCACTGGCGGATACCTACTCCTACGAGCAGTACTTC. This translates into CASSLADTYSYEQYF.

This clonotype showed up just once. A much more abundant neighbour one base away suggests this may be a read error. This CDR3 fails to terminate in the conserved phenylalanine or tryptophan, so it likely reflects a read error. The rearrangement joins TRBV24-1 to TRBJ2-6, with TRBD1 matching over 8 bases. The length of the CDR3 is 18 residues. CDR1 and CDR2 (germline): KGHDR, SFDVKD. V lost 11 bases and J lost 0; bases outside the gene matches: 14. The CDR3 sequence is CASRRAGTGISGANVLTL. For the CDR3, the DNA is TGTGCCAGCAGGAGAGCCGGGACAGGTATCTCTGGGGCCAACGTCCTGACTTTA.

As for this clonotype: A far larger clone lies a single base away; this is likely a read error. The V gene is TRBV5-3, the J gene TRBJ2-7, with TRBD2 matching 7 bases. TRBV5-3 is recorded as an ORF, its role being uncertain. Unmatched junction bases numbered 8, after V lost 8 bases and J lost 0 bases. This CDR3 contains 14 residues. CDR3 sequence: CASGATSDSYEQYF. The CDR3 bases are TGTGCCAGCGGCGCTACTAGCGACTCCTACGAGCAGTACTTC.

This clonotype was detected many times. V and J are TRBV19 and TRBJ2-2; D perhaps matches TRBD2 (6 bases). Trimming cost V 10 bases and J 1 base, with 16 bases left between them. The CDR3 extends over 15 amino acids. Germline CDR1 reads LNHDA; CDR2 reads SQIVND (reference sequence). The CDR3 is CATTRGLGNTGELFF. CDR3 sequence (DNA): TGTGCCACAACGCGGGGATTGGGGAACACCGGGGAGCTGTTTTTT.

The J gene is TRBJ1-4, the V gene TRBV6-2 or TRBV6-3; a possible D gene is TRBD1 (5 bases). This CDR3 has 15 residues. Germline V gene data show CDR1 as MNHEY and CDR2 as SVGEGT. V lost 5 bases and J lost 13, with 23 bases in between. The CDR3 DNA reads as TGTGCCAGCAGTGCCCACTCCGGCCAGGCGGGGGGACTGTTTTTT. Translation gives CASSAHSGQAGGLFF.

This clonotype showed up many times. The chain carries TRBV7-2 and TRBJ2-7, with D uncertain. This CDR3 is built from 13 residues. The germline gives CDR1 SGHTA, CDR2 FQGNSA. V was cut by 5 bases and J by 4 bases, with 12 bases left in between. CDR3 protein: CASSQPTLYEQYF. CDR3 nucleotides: TGTGCCAGCAGCCAGCCGACCTTATACGAGCAGTACTTC.

Comments on this clonotype: This sequence is one base from a far larger clone and is likely a read error. V and J are TRBV7-2 and TRBJ2-7; D unclear. Trimming took off 6 bases at V and 7 bases at J, with 16 bases between the two ends. The CDR3 covers 13 residues. Germline-derived CDR1 and CDR2 are SGHTA and FQGNSA. The CDR3 loop reads CASSPESVDEQYF. CDR3 coding DNA: TGTGCCAGCAGTCCAGAGAGCGTTGATGAGCAGTACTTC.

Many counts were recorded for this clonotype. The chain combines TRBV11-2 with TRBJ2-7; D uncertain. Trimming took off 6 bases at V and 6 bases at J, with 9 bases between the two ends. CDR3 length: 11 residues. In germline, CDR1 is SGHAT, CDR2 FQNNGV. The CDR3, as DNA: TGTGCCAGCAGTGAACCCCCCGAGCAGTACTTC. Translating it yields CASSEPPEQYF. The complete variable domain, with remaining parts taken from reference TRBV11-2 and TRBJ2-7, reads EAGVAQSPRYKIIEKRQSVAFWCNPISGHATLYWYQQILGQGPKLLIQFQNNGVVDDSQLPKDRFSAERLKGVDSTLKIQPAKLEDSAVYLCASSEPPEQYFGPGTRLTVT.

There are a few counts of this clonotype. This chain links TRBV5-1 with TRBJ2-4; D possibly corresponds to TRBD2 (5 bases). This CDR3 has 15 residues. The germline CDR1 and CDR2 sequences are SGHRS and YFSETQ. Deletions cut 0 bases from V and 1 base from J, with 8 bases between. As DNA, the CDR3 is TGCGCCAGCAGCTTGGCGGGGTCCGCCAAAAACATTCAGTACTTC. This translates into CASSLAGSAKNIQYF.

A note on this clonotype: Sequence at one end of the junction differs from germline and may be a read error. The CDR3 loop reads CAGSASGGSTYEQYF. CDR3 nucleotide sequence: TGTGCCGGCAGCGCTTCAGGGGGTTCGACCTACGAGCAGTACTTC. The chain has TRBV7-2 and TRBJ2-7; 7 bases are shared with TRBD1. CDR3 length: 15 amino acids. Per the germline V gene, CDR1 is SGHTA and CDR2 is FQGNSA.

This clonotype appeared many times. The V and J genes are TRBV28 and TRBJ1-2; 10 nucleotides line up with TRBD1. Germline V gene data show CDR1 as MDHEN and CDR2 as SYDVKM. The CDR3 is made up of 19 amino acids. V was clipped by 2 bases and J by 0 bases; unmatched bases: 12. The chain's CDR3 is CASSLGGVWTGGTNYGYTF. DNA for the CDR3: TGTGCCAGCAGTTTAGGTGGCGTTTGGACAGGGGGAACTAACTATGGCTACACCTTC.

With regard to this clonotype: A single base is all that separates this from a far larger clone, so a read error is likely. This chain connects TRBV6-1 to TRBJ2-1; 9 bases line up with TRBD2. Germline V gene data show CDR1 as MNHNS and CDR2 as SASEGT. The trim removed 11 bases at V and 9 bases at J, leaving 11 bases unmatched. The CDR3 has 13 amino acids. The DNA of the CDR3 is TGTGCCGGCGTAGGGGCGGGAGGGGGTGAGCAGTTCTTC. It specifies CAGVGAGGGEQFF.

This clonotype was observed at least ten times. The chain has TRBV9 and TRBJ2-5, with D tentatively TRBD2 (6 bases). There are 14 residues in the CDR3. Germline V gene data show CDR1 as SGDLS and CDR2 as YYNGEE. V lost 4 bases, J lost 2 bases, and 12 bases lay in between. CDR3 sequence: CASSIPSEQETQYF. CDR3 coding DNA: TGTGCCAGCAGCATCCCTAGCGAGCAAGAGACCCAGTACTTC.

The table lists this clonotype with many counts. This chain joins TRBV6-2 or TRBV6-3 and TRBJ1-5; the D is unclear. Germline CDR1 MNHEY, CDR2 SVGEGT. There are 14 residues in the CDR3. The V end lost 5 bases, the J end lost 1 base, and 9 bases lay between the germline ends. The CDR3 DNA follows: TGTGCCAGCAGTCGGGGTGGCAGCAATCAGCCCCAGCATTTT. Translation gives CASSRGGSNQPQHF.

V gene TRBV28 combines with J gene TRBJ2-1; D is perhaps TRBD2 (5 bases). The CDR3 contains 15 residues. V lost 5 bases, J lost 0 bases, and 11 bases lay in between. CDR1 and CDR2 from the germline V gene are MDHEN and SYDVKM. The DNA of the CDR3 is TGTGCCAGCAGTCCCGAGAGGGTCTCCTACAATGAGCAGTTCTTC. It translates to CASSPERVSYNEQFF.

This clonotype was picked up many times. The V call is TRBV10-3, the J call TRBJ2-3, with 7 bases identical to TRBD1. The CDR3 length is 15 residues. The J segment lost 2 bases and the V segment lost 5 bases, leaving 7 bases of the junction unmatched. The germline gives CDR1 ENHRY, CDR2 SYGVKD. This chain's CDR3 is CAISPTGTDTDTQYF. CDR3 DNA: TGTGCCATCAGTCCTACCGGGACAGACACAGATACGCAGTATTTT.

This clonotype was seen at least ten times. The rearrangement uses TRBV18 and TRBJ1-1, with a possible D match to TRBD1 (5 bases). Germline lookup yields CDR1 KGHSH and CDR2 LQKENI. Trimming shortened V by 3 bases and J by 7 bases, and 15 bases separated the two germline ends. CDR3 length: 14 amino acids. CDR3: CASSPVGEGIEAFF. For the CDR3, the DNA is TGTGCCAGCTCACCGGTTGGGGAGGGGATTGAAGCTTTCTTT.

The chain is built from TRBV6-1 and TRBJ1-1; D not certain. The V end was cut by 6 bases, the J end by 1 base, with 12 bases between. The CDR3 length is 14 residues. Germline V gene sequence: CDR1 MNHNS, CDR2 SASEGT. CDR3 sequence reads: CASRKGWGNTEAFF. The DNA for the CDR3 is TGTGCCAGCAGAAAGGGTTGGGGGAACACTGAAGCTTTCTTT.

At least ten counts were recorded for this clonotype. This sequence joins TRBV6-6 and TRBJ2-7, with no clear D. The CDR3 is 13 residues long. Trimming removed 0 bases from V and 1 base from J, with 4 bases in between. Germline-derived CDR1 and CDR2 are MNHNY and SVGAGI (reference sequence). The CDR3 region is CASSYSGSYEQYF. The CDR3 DNA reads TGTGCCAGCAGTTACTCAGGGTCCTACGAGCAGTACTTC.

This clonotype was seen at least ten times. The CDR3 DNA follows: TGCAGCGCAAGGGGACAGGGGGAAACTGAAGCTTTCTTT. It encodes CSARGQGETEAFF. The gene calls are TRBV29-1 and TRBJ1-1; 11 nucleotides match TRBD1. The V segment lost 7 bases and the J segment 5 bases; nucleotides outside the gene matches: 6. Germline assignment: CDR1 SQVTM and CDR2 ANQGSEA. The CDR3 length is 13 residues.

This clonotype was counted at least ten times. The chain couples TRBV30 to TRBJ2-2; no clear D. The CDR3 runs 14 residues. Germline values: CDR1 GTSNPN, CDR2 SVGIG (reference sequence). Trimming left V 1 base short and J 7 bases short, with 13 bases between. CDR3 residues: CAWSGIRRGGELFF. The CDR3 DNA sequence: TGTGCCTGGAGTGGGATACGGAGAGGCGGGGAGCTGTTTTTT. Based on the CDR3 plus reference TRBV30 and TRBJ2-2, the full variable domain is SQTIHQWPATLVQPVGSPLSLECTVEGTSNPNLYWYRQAAGRGLQLLFYSVGIGQISSEVPQNLSASRPQDRQFILSSKKLLLSDSGFYLCAWSGIRRGGELFFGEGSRLTVL.

This clonotype has a count of ten or more. The chain carries TRBV12-3 or TRBV12-4 and TRBJ2-1, with 14 nucleotides matching TRBD2. This CDR3 has 14 amino acids. V dropped 6 bases and J dropped 7; count of bases not matched to a gene: 2. CDR3 sequence reads: CASSRLAGGNEQFF. CDR3 bases: TGTGCCAGCAGCAGACTAGCGGGAGGGAATGAGCAGTTCTTC.

This clonotype was counted at least ten times. The chain combines TRBV29-1 with TRBJ2-7; the match to TRBD1 covers 7 bases. Germline CDR1 is SQVTM and CDR2 is ANQGSEA. The CDR3 runs 12 residues. Unmatched junction bases numbered 6, after V lost 7 bases and J lost 3 bases. In DNA form, the CDR3 reads TGCAGCGGCCTTGGGACAGACTACGAGCAGTACTTC. Protein product: CSGLGTDYEQYF.

A remark on this clonotype: Since a far larger clone is one base different, this is likely a read error. V is TRBV27 and J is TRBJ2-7, with TRBD2 matching over 14 bases. Germline assignment: CDR1 MNHEY and CDR2 SMNVEV (reference sequence). The V segment lost 5 bases and the J segment 3 bases; nucleotides outside the gene matches: 6. The CDR3 has 16 residues. Here the CDR3 reads CASSRAGTSGGYEQYF. The CDR3 DNA follows: TGTGCCAGCAGTCGCGCCGGGACTAGCGGGGGCTACGAGCAGTACTTC.

Of note for this clonotype: It is unclear where the CDR3 begins or ends on the DNA, so no DNA is shown, and the CDR3 is as TCRdb lists it. This chain links TRBV7-2 with TRBJ2-2; the table's D call TRBD1 went unverified against the DNA. The CDR3 region is 24 residues in length, termini included. CDR1 and CDR2 from the germline V gene are SGHTA and FQGNSA. This CDR3 is CASSLGDRGRDEQYFGPGTGELFF.

This clonotype was observed many times. This chain links TRBV5-6 with TRBJ1-2, with D tentatively TRBD1 (5 bases). V lost 0 bases and J 13 bases, leaving 22 bases between the germline ends. The germline CDR1 and CDR2 sequences are SGHDT and YYEEEE. The CDR3 length is 15 residues. The CDR3 DNA is TGTGCCAGCAGCTTGGTTTCGTCGGGTCAGGAGGGACGCACCTTC. Its protein product is CASSLVSSGQEGRTF.

This clonotype occurred many times. V is TRBV28 and J is TRBJ2-7; 14 nucleotides agree with TRBD2. Germline V gene lookup returns CDR1 MDHEN and CDR2 SYDVKM. The CDR3 has 16 residues. The V and J ends lost 8 bases and 0 bases, in that order; junction bases with no gene match: 6. The CDR3 nucleotides are TGTGCCAGCGGTAGACTAGCGGGAGGGTTCTCCTACGAGCAGTACTTC. Translated, it gives CASGRLAGGFSYEQYF.

This clonotype has a count of ten or more. The V gene is TRBV28, the J gene TRBJ1-2; D gene uncertain. Germline V gene sequence: CDR1 MDHEN, CDR2 SYDVKM. CDR3 size: 12 residues. V was clipped by 3 bases and J by 4 bases, with 6 bases between them. For the CDR3, the DNA is TGTGCCAGCAGTTTCAAGGGCTATGGCTACACCTTC. Its protein product is CASSFKGYGYTF.

This clonotype appeared many times. This sequence joins TRBV28 and TRBJ2-1; 10 nucleotides line up with TRBD2. Germline V gives CDR1 MDHEN, CDR2 SYDVKM. CDR3 size: 17 residues. V shed 7 bases, J shed 0 bases, and the junction held 9 bases outside the gene matches. The CDR3, as DNA: TGTGCCAGCACCTCTAGCGGGAGTGAGAGCTCCTACAATGAGCAGTTCTTC. It codes for CASTSSGSESSYNEQFF.

J is TRBJ2-2 and V is TRBV2, with a tentative D call TRBD1 (7 bases). CDR3 size: 15 residues. In germline, CDR1 is SNHLY, CDR2 FYNNEI. V was clipped by 6 bases and J by 1 base, with 12 bases between them. The CDR3 nucleotides are TGTGCCAGCAGGCGACAGGGACTGAACACCGGGGAGCTGTTTTTT. It is translated as CASRRQGLNTGELFF.